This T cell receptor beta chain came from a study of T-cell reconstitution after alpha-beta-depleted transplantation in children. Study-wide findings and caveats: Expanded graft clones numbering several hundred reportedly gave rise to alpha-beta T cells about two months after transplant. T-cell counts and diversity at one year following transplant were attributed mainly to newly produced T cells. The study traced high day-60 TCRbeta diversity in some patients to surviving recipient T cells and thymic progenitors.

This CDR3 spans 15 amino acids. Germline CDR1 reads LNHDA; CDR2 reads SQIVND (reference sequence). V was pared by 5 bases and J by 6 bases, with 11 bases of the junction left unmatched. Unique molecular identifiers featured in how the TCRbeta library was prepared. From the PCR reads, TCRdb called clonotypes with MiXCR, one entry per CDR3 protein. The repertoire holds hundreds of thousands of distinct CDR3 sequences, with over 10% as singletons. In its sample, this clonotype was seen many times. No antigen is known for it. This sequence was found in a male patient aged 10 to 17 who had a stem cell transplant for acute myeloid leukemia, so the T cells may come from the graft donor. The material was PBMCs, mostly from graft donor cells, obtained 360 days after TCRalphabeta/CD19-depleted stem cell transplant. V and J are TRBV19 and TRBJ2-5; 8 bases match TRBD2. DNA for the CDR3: TGTGCCAGTAGTCCGACGGGAGCGGGAGCCCAGACCCAGTACTTC. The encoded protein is CASSPTGAGAQTQYF.